This T cell receptor (beta chain) came from a study of blood T cell repertoires in COVID-19. Study as a whole: The analysed material was cDNA or gDNA that came from T cells, B-cell-depleted T cells, or PBMCs.

The CDR3 has 15 amino acids. Germline lookup yields CDR1 SGHRS and CDR2 YFSETQ. Trimming pared 4 bases from V and 1 base from J, leaving 14 bases between. Only in-frame clones appear in the TCRdb table, and some are missing; sequencing was by immunoSEQ multiplex PCR. The data contain 400,000 to 450,000 clones, roughly 90% of them singletons. One Seattle source followed patients from active infection through their disease course. This receptor was obtained from a man aged 18 to 35 with COVID-19, enrolled during active disease. The V gene is TRBV5-1, the J gene TRBJ1-1; possible D gene TRBD1, 5 bases. The specimen was peripheral blood. The CDR3 DNA sequence: TGCGCCAGCAGCCTCCAGGGAGGGGCGAACACTGAAGCTTTCTTT. This translates into CASSLQGGANTEAFF.